The rows below give T cell receptor beta chains drawn from one sample of a study of HIV-infected patients and healthy controls. One entry per CDR3 protein results from TCRdb running MiXCR on the 5' RACE reads. Of about 67,000 distinct CDR3 sequences listed, approximately 16% were seen once; the top ten hold under 6.5%. The sample comprised CD4+ T cells from blood. The receptors here all came from a human donor in good health. CDR3s include the opening cysteine and the closing phenylalanine or tryptophan. D genes are given only for firm matches. The size entry is marked missing in some rows and otherwise reads once, few, many or a size class.

j_call | clone_size | v_call | d_call | cdr3_aa | cdr3_nt
TRBJ1-2 | few | TRBV5-6 | - | CASSGQLNYGYTF | TGTGCCAGCAGCGGACAGTTAAACTATGGCTACACCTTC
TRBJ2-5 | few | TRBV7-6 | - | CASSFTPGGPETQYF | TGTGCCAGCAGCTTTACCCCAGGGGGGCCGGAGACCCAGTACTTC
TRBJ1-2 | - | TRBV20-1 | - | CSARDRGYGYTF | TGCAGTGCTAGAGATCGTGGCTATGGCTACACCTTC
TRBJ2-1 | many | TRBV6-6 | - | CASSEGSGNEQFF | TGTGCCAGCAGTGAGGGGTCGGGGAATGAGCAGTTCTTC
TRBJ2-1 | - | TRBV11-3 | TRBD2 | CASSLAGDPYNEQFF | TGTGCCAGCAGCCTAGCGGGAGACCCCTACAATGAGCAGTTCTTC
TRBJ2-3 | - | TRBV7-8 | - | CASSFRSDTQYF | TGTGCCAGCAGCTTCCGGTCAGATACGCAGTATTTT
TRBJ2-3 | once | TRBV20-1 | TRBD2 | CSASRAGATYPTDTQYF | TGCAGTGCTAGTAGAGCGGGGGCAACCTACCCCACAGATACGCAGTATTTT
TRBJ2-1 | - | TRBV27 | - | CASSLSTGPYNEQFF | TGTGCCAGCAGTTTATCAACCGGCCCCTACAATGAGCAGTTCTTC
TRBJ2-7 | - | TRBV4-1 | - | CASSQDRVLPYEQYF | TGCGCCAGCAGCCAAGATCGCGTACTCCCCTACGAGCAGTACTTC
TRBJ2-2 | medium-sized | TRBV6-5 | - | CASSYTANTGELFF | TGTGCCAGCAGTTATACGGCGAACACCGGGGAGCTGTTTTTT
TRBJ1-5 | - | TRBV7-2 | - | CASSLGQGVNQPQHF | TGTGCCAGCAGCTTAGGTCAGGGAGTTAATCAGCCCCAGCATTTT
TRBJ2-3 | many | TRBV28 | - | CASMADTQYF | TGTGCCAGCATGGCAGATACGCAGTATTTT
TRBJ2-5 | medium-sized | TRBV20-1 | TRBD2 | CSAYRGGYETQYF | TGCAGTGCCTACCGCGGGGGGTACGAGACCCAGTACTTC
TRBJ2-7 | few | TRBV12-3/TRBV12-4 | TRBD2 | CASSPQLAGGDYEQYF | TGTGCCAGCAGCCCACAATTAGCGGGAGGGGATTACGAGCAGTACTTC
TRBJ2-7 | many | TRBV14 | - | CASSPRSFEDRSYEQYF | TGTGCCAGCAGCCCGAGAAGTTTTGAAGACCGCTCCTACGAGCAGTACTTC
TRBJ2-1 | many | TRBV5-6 | TRBD1 | CASRRQGDGRNEQFF | TGTGCCAGCAGGCGACAGGGGGACGGCCGGAACGAGCAGTTCTTC
TRBJ1-2 | many | TRBV14 | - | CASSPQLLYGYTF | TGTGCCAGCAGCCCACAGCTACTCTATGGCTACACCTTC
TRBJ1-2 | few | TRBV6-2/TRBV6-3 | - | CASSSLRGNYGYTF | TGTGCCAGCAGTTCACTCAGGGGCAACTATGGCTACACCTTC
TRBJ1-2 | - | TRBV6-5 | - | CASSSIPANYGYTF | TGTGCCAGCAGTTCTATTCCAGCTAACTATGGCTACACCTTC
TRBJ1-5 | - | TRBV4-2 | - | CASSQENRGNQPQHF | TGTGCCAGCAGCCAAGAGAACAGGGGCAATCAGCCCCAGCATTTT
TRBJ2-7 | few | TRBV18 | TRBD1 | CASSRDRGTYEQYF | TGTGCCAGCTCACGGGACAGGGGTACCTACGAGCAGTACTTC
TRBJ1-6 | few | TRBV15 | TRBD1 | CATSRALDRGNSPLHF | TGTGCCACCAGCAGAGCATTAGACAGGGGCAATTCACCCCTCCACTTT
TRBJ2-1 | many | TRBV20-1 | TRBD2 | CSARDSQRGGLYYEQFF | TGCAGTGCTAGAGATTCTCAGCGGGGGGGCTTGTACTATGAGCAGTTCTTC
TRBJ2-1 | many | TRBV4-3 | TRBD2 | CASSHVASGVSYNEQFF | TGCGCCAGCAGCCATGTCGCTAGCGGGGTCTCCTACAATGAGCAGTTCTTC
TRBJ1-5 | few | TRBV19 | - | CASRSGEYQPQHF | TGTGCCAGTAGATCAGGGGAGTATCAGCCCCAGCATTTT
TRBJ2-5 | - | TRBV20-1 | TRBD2 | CSAPPTLGLAGVGETQYF | TGCAGTGCCCCTCCGACCCTTGGACTAGCGGGAGTTGGAGAGACCCAGTACTTC
TRBJ2-5 | - | TRBV7-2 | - | CASSLFHETQYF | TGTGCCAGCAGCTTATTCCATGAGACCCAGTACTTC
TRBJ2-6 | - | TRBV28 | - | CASVDPLGAEANVLTF | TGTGCCAGCGTGGACCCATTGGGCGCGGAGGCCAACGTCCTGACTTTC
TRBJ1-4 | many | TRBV6-6 | - | CASRDFGATNEKLFF | TGTGCCAGCAGGGACTTCGGGGCAACTAATGAAAAACTGTTTTTT
TRBJ2-2 | few | TRBV29-1 | TRBD2 | CSVETGTKLNTGELFF | TGCAGCGTTGAAACCGGGACTAAACTAAACACCGGGGAGCTGTTTTTT
TRBJ1-4 | few | TRBV7-9 | - | CASSPHEGVKGKLFF | TGTGCCAGCAGCCCCCACGAAGGGGTAAAGGGAAAACTGTTTTTT
TRBJ2-2 | few | TRBV2 | - | CASSDDDRELFF | TGTGCCAGCAGTGATGATGACCGGGAGCTGTTTTTT
TRBJ1-1 | - | TRBV6-6 | - | CASSYGALEAFF | TGTGCCAGCAGTTACGGGGCACTTGAAGCTTTCTTT
TRBJ2-5 | few | TRBV7-2 | - | CASSPPNQETQYF | TGTGCCAGCAGCCCCCCGAACCAAGAGACCCAGTACTTC
TRBJ2-3 | few | TRBV7-8 | - | CASRRQWSTDTQYF | TGTGCCAGCAGACGTCAGTGGAGCACAGATACGCAGTATTTT
TRBJ1-4 | - | TRBV30 | TRBD1 | CAWTVRDRVNEKLFF | TGTGCCTGGACCGTACGGGACAGGGTTAATGAAAAACTGTTTTTT
TRBJ2-1 | - | TRBV7-9 | - | CASSRAVSSYNEQFF | TGTGCCTCATCGAGAGCCGTGAGCTCCTACAATGAGCAGTTCTTC
TRBJ2-1 | - | TRBV7-2 | - | CASSLRGVGTENEQFF | TGTGCCAGCAGCTTAAGGGGTGTTGGAACAGAGAATGAGCAGTTCTTC
TRBJ1-5 | once | TRBV19 | - | CASSIRAPSQPQHF | TGTGCCAGTAGTATCCGGGCCCCGTCCCAGCCCCAGCATTTT
TRBJ2-7 | few | TRBV18 | - | CASSLHADGTEQYF | TGTGCCAGCTCCCTCCACGCGGACGGCACCGAGCAGTACTTC
TRBJ1-4 | few | TRBV29-1 | TRBD1 | CSVEQGADEKLFF | TGCAGCGTGGAACAGGGGGCGGATGAAAAACTGTTTTTT
TRBJ2-6 | medium-sized | TRBV3-1 | - | CASSQARVLSSGANVLTF | TGTGCCAGCAGCCAAGCGAGGGTCCTATCCTCTGGGGCCAACGTCCTGACTTTC
TRBJ2-3 | many | TRBV14 | - | CASSHYVEDTQYF | TGTGCCAGCAGTCACTACGTGGAGGATACGCAGTATTTT
TRBJ2-3 | few | TRBV20-1 | TRBD1 | CSATTGLTDTQYF | TGCAGTGCTACGACAGGGCTGACAGATACGCAGTATTTT
TRBJ2-7 | - | TRBV4-3 | TRBD1 | CASSRGTAFYEQYF | TGCGCCAGCAGCCGTGGGACAGCGTTCTACGAGCAGTACTTC
TRBJ1-3 | few | TRBV12-3/TRBV12-4 | - | CASSFEVTGNTIYF | TGTGCCAGCAGTTTTGAGGTGACTGGAAACACCATATATTTT
TRBJ2-4 | - | TRBV28 | - | CASSYPGNPGNIQYF | TGTGCCAGCAGTTACCCCGGAAACCCTGGAAACATTCAGTACTTC
TRBJ2-7 | many | TRBV15 | - | CATSRVGAVSYEQYF | TGTGCCACCAGCAGAGTGGGGGCGGTGAGCTACGAGCAGTACTTC
TRBJ1-2 | few | TRBV20-1 | - | CALSLGANYGYTF | TGCGCCCTTAGCCTGGGCGCTAACTATGGCTACACCTTC
TRBJ2-1 | - | TRBV27 | - | CASSPTWASSYNEQFF | TGTGCCAGCAGTCCTACTTGGGCGAGCTCCTACAATGAGCAGTTCTTC
TRBJ2-7 | few | TRBV19 | TRBD2 | CASSTSGATYEQYF | TGTGCCAGTAGTACTAGCGGGGCCACCTACGAGCAGTACTTC
TRBJ2-6 | few | TRBV7-2 | - | CASSLATNVLTF | TGTGCCAGCAGCTTAGCCACCAACGTCCTGACTTTC
TRBJ1-1 | - | TRBV2 | - | CASRLQVEAFF | TGTGCCAGCAGACTACAGGTTGAAGCTTTCTTT
TRBJ2-1 | few | TRBV29-1 | TRBD2 | CSVDRGGPSEQFF | TGCAGCGTTGATCGCGGGGGGCCGAGTGAGCAGTTCTTC
TRBJ2-3 | once | TRBV29-1 | TRBD2 | CSVVGFSGSPPDTQYF | TGCAGCGTTGTAGGCTTTAGCGGGAGCCCCCCAGATACGCAGTATTTT
TRBJ2-5 | - | TRBV9 | TRBD2 | CASSVDAGVRETQYF | TGTGCCAGCAGCGTAGATGCGGGAGTGCGAGAGACCCAGTACTTC
TRBJ2-6 | - | TRBV20-1 | TRBD2 | CSARDVGTSGGLAGANVLTF | TGCAGTGCTAGAGATGTGGGGACTAGCGGGGGGTTGGCTGGGGCCAACGTCCTGACTTTC
TRBJ2-5 | - | TRBV9 | TRBD2 | CASSVLSGHTQDAQYF | TGTGCCAGCAGCGTCCTTAGCGGGCACACCCAAGACGCCCAGTACTTC
TRBJ2-1 | - | TRBV7-2 | - | CASSPPSYNEQFF | TGTGCCAGCAGCCCCCCCAGTTACAATGAGCAGTTCTTC
TRBJ2-7 | few | TRBV19 | TRBD1 | CASSRKTGTGLSYEQYF | TGTGCCAGTAGCCGTAAAACCGGGACAGGGCTCTCCTACGAGCAGTACTTC